The entry that follows covers one T cell receptor beta chain sequence. In the study's own analysis: Amplification with reference gene primers provided the estimates of nucleated cell counts. This table comes from immunoSEQ multiplex PCR, and its TCRdb copy is limited to in-frame clones, with some not included. The DNA was the basis for D and trimming; V, J and clone size are from that table. The sample holds roughly 150,000 clones; around four fifths are singletons and the top ten take approximately 19%. The sample comes from a study of blood T cell repertoires in COVID-19. Trimming left V 1 base short and J 3 bases short, with 7 bases between. The CDR3 runs to 13 residues. Germline CDR1 SGHKS, CDR2 YYEKEE (reference sequence).

This TCR was recovered from a woman in her sixties or seventies who had recovered from COVID-19. The chain links TRBV5-5 to TRBJ2-5, with D maybe TRBD2 (6 bases). The specimen was peripheral blood. The CDR3: CASSLWGEETQYF. In DNA, the CDR3 is TGTGCCAGCAGCTTGTGGGGGGAAGAGACCCAGTACTTC.